This T cell receptor beta chain was obtained from a study of blood T cell repertoires in COVID-19. Authors' data handling: The assay estimated nucleated cells by amplifying reference gene primers. Using immunoSEQ multiplex PCR, the repertoire was profiled, and TCRdb retains in-frame clones only, with some absent. Clonal size and the V and J genes are those of that table, whereas D and trimming came from the DNA. There are roughly 270,000 clones in the sample; roughly 80% occur only once, and around 5% lies in the top ten. Across about two dozen US areas, participants ranged in age from 18 to 89 years. Which cohort a participant joined came from the clinical history participants gave. The TCR comes from a man aged 40-50 years who had been exposed to COVID-19. The sample was PBMCs or T cells enriched from blood (not recorded which).

CDR3 sequence: CASSPGQGITDTQYF. The CDR3 DNA sequence: TGTGCCAGCAGCCCGGGACAGGGGATCACAGATACGCAGTATTTT. The rearrangement uses TRBV11-3 and TRBJ2-3; 10 bases fit TRBD1. The length of the CDR3 is 15 residues. The J segment lost 2 bases and the V segment lost 5 bases, leaving 4 bases of the junction unmatched. CDR1 is SGHNT and CDR2 is YENEEA in the germline V gene.